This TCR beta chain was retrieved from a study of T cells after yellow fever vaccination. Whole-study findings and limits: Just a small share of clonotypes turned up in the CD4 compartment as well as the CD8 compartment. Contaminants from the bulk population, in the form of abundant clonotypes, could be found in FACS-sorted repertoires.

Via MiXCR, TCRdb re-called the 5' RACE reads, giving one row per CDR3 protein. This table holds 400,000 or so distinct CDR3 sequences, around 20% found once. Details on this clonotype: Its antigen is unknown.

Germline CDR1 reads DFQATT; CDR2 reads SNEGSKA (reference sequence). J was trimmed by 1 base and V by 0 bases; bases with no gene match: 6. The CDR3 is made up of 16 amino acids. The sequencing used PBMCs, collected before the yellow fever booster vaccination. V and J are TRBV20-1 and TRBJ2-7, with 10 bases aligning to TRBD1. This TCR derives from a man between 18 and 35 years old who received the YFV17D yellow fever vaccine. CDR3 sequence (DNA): TGCAGTGCTAGAGATCCCGGGACAGGGGCGTCCTACGAGCAGTACTTC. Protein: CSARDPGTGASYEQYF.